This entry lists 24 T cell receptor beta chains sequenced from one sample in a study of blood T cell repertoires in COVID-19. Data came from immunoSEQ multiplex PCR; TCRdb stores just in-frame clones and leaves some out. The table includes 230,000 or so clones, roughly 90% detected once. Sequenced input: peripheral blood. The source is a man in his forties with active or convalescent COVID-19.

This clone appeared a single time. The V gene is TRBV27, the J gene TRBJ1-2; D possibly corresponds to TRBD1 (6 bases). The CDR3 runs 15 residues. V was cut by 1 base and J by 3 bases, with 12 bases left in between. CDR1 and CDR2 (germline): MNHEY, SMNVEV (reference sequence). The DNA of the CDR3 is TGTGCCAGCAGTTTATTGCCAGGGGACGACTATGGCTACACCTTC. Protein sequence: CASSLLPGDDYGYTF.

The chain is built from TRBV7-9 and TRBJ1-2, with D tentatively TRBD1 (5 bases). The CDR3 loop spans 19 amino acids. Trimming cost V 5 bases and J 5 bases, with 30 bases left between them. Germline lookup yields CDR1 SEHNR and CDR2 FQNEAQ (reference sequence). The CDR3 loop is CASSNLAVLLRAGIYGYTF. The DNA of the CDR3 is TGTGCCAGCAGCAACCTTGCGGTCCTACTCAGGGCTGGAATTTATGGCTACACCTTC.

This chain links TRBV3-1 (or the pseudogene TRBV3-2) with TRBJ1-1; TRBD1 aligns across 7 bases. CDR3 length equals 13 residues. The V segment lost 7 bases and the J segment 6 bases; nucleotides outside the gene matches: 8. CDR1 is LGHDT, CDR2 YNNKEL, per germline (reference sequence). CDR3 amino acids: CASTNRQGAEAFF. In nucleotides, the CDR3 is TGTGCCAGCACCAACCGCCAGGGGGCTGAAGCTTTCTTT.

The chain combines TRBV18 with TRBJ1-1; D ambiguous. The germline V gene has CDR1 KGHSH and CDR2 LQKENI. V was shortened by 2 bases and J by 2 bases, with 12 bases between the two germline ends. CDR3 size: 15 residues. CDR3 bases: TGTGCCAGCTCACCATTCGAAAACCTAAACACTGAAGCTTTCTTT. Its translation is CASSPFENLNTEAFF.

This chain connects TRBV19 to TRBJ1-5; 8 nucleotides agree with TRBD1. The CDR3 extends over 15 amino acids. Germline trimming cut 5 bases from V and 11 bases from J; bases unmatched to any gene: 14. Germline V gene sequence: CDR1 LNHDA, CDR2 SQIVND (reference sequence). The CDR3 nucleotides are TGTGCCAGTAGTCCGATGGACAGGGTAATCAGGACCCAGCATTTT. Translated, it gives CASSPMDRVIRTQHF.

V usage is TRBV28 and J usage is TRBJ2-3; TRBD2 matches 9 bases. The V gene's germline CDR1 is MDHEN and CDR2 SYDVKM. The CDR3 is 17 residues long. J was trimmed by 1 base and V by 5 bases; bases with no gene match: 10. CDR3: CASSHSGSRLGTDTQYF. The CDR3 coding sequence is TGTGCCAGCAGTCATAGCGGGAGTCGGCTGGGCACAGATACGCAGTATTTT.

V and J are TRBV19 and TRBJ1-1; D uncertain. This CDR3 has 14 amino acids. V was cut by 5 bases and J by 3 bases, with 13 bases left in between. In germline, CDR1 is LNHDA, CDR2 SQIVND (reference sequence). CDR3 sequence: CASSFTSSDTEAFF. The CDR3 nucleotides are TGTGCCAGTAGTTTTACGTCGTCGGACACTGAAGCTTTCTTT.

Points on this clone: Other nucleotide sequences from this sample produce the same CDR3. The DNA of the CDR3 is TGTGCCAGTAGTATGAGCGGGGGCTCCTACGAGCAGTACTTC. It translates to CASSMSGGSYEQYF. The rearrangement links TRBV19 to TRBJ2-7; TRBD2 matches at 8 bases. The CDR3 extends over 14 amino acids. With 3 bases clipped from V and 0 bases from J, the junction kept 1 base outside the gene matches. Germline V gene sequence: CDR1 LNHDA, CDR2 SQIVND (reference sequence).

J is TRBJ1-3 and V is TRBV5-6; no clear D gene. Per germline, CDR1 SGHDT and CDR2 YYEEEE. The CDR3 totals 14 residues. Trimming cost V 2 bases and J 2 bases, with 8 bases left between them. The CDR3 sequence is CASSFSPPGNTIYF. The CDR3 DNA reads as TGTGCCAGCAGCTTTTCCCCTCCTGGAAACACCATATATTTT.

This chain links TRBV19 with TRBJ2-1, with 10 bases that match TRBD1. The CDR3 covers 15 residues. Germline V lookup: CDR1 LNHDA, CDR2 SQIVND (reference sequence). V was clipped by 7 bases and J by 3 bases; unmatched bases: 6. The CDR3 spells CASKTTGGSYNEQFF. For the CDR3, the DNA is TGTGCCAGTAAGACGACAGGGGGCAGCTACAATGAGCAGTTCTTC.

The V and J genes are TRBV19 and TRBJ1-1; D not certain. Germline CDR1 LNHDA, CDR2 SQIVND (reference sequence). The V gene lost 2 bases and the J gene lost 2 bases, with 9 bases spanning the gap. This CDR3 contains 14 residues. CDR3 sequence: CASSISGTNTEAFF. In DNA form, the CDR3 reads TGTGCCAGTAGTATAAGTGGCACAAACACTGAAGCTTTCTTT.

This clone was recorded only once. This chain links TRBV10-3 with TRBJ2-6, with D unresolved. This CDR3 comprises 16 residues. V was cut by 0 bases and J by 0 bases, with 6 bases left in between. Looked up from germline, CDR1 is ENHRY and CDR2 is SYGVKD. The CDR3 nucleotides read TGTGCCATCAGTGAGTCGTTACTCTCTGGGGCCAACGTCCTGACTTTC. Translated: CAISESLLSGANVLTF.

The chain combines TRBV5-4 with TRBJ1-2, with D tentatively TRBD1 (5 bases). CDR1 and CDR2 from the germline V gene are SGHNT and YYREEE (reference sequence). The CDR3 loop spans 14 amino acids. Trimming took 3 bases from V and 1 from J, leaving 10 bases between them. The CDR3 loop reads CASSSDRINYGYTF. The CDR3 DNA sequence: TGTGCCAGCAGCTCCGACAGAATTAACTATGGCTACACCTTC.

The chain combines TRBV9 with TRBJ2-3; unclear D gene. The CDR3 has 14 amino acids. V lost 0 bases and J lost 6, with 11 bases in between. CDR1 is SGDLS, CDR2 YYNGEE, per germline. CDR3 sequence (DNA): TGTGCCAGCAGCGTAGTCCCCCAGTCGGATACGCAGTATTTT. This codes for CASSVVPQSDTQYF.

This clone has only a few counts. This CDR3 is also generated by other DNA sequences in the sample. J is TRBJ2-6 and V is TRBV5-1, with unresolved D. Germline loops: CDR1 SGHRS, CDR2 YFSETQ. This CDR3 has 15 amino acids. Trimming cost V 0 bases and J 1 base, with 5 bases left between them. CDR3 amino acids: CASSLERSGANVLTF. The DNA of the CDR3 is TGCGCCAGCAGCTTGGAACGGTCTGGGGCCAACGTCCTGACTTTC.

The J gene is TRBJ1-5, the V gene TRBV28; D is uncertain. Trimming shortened V by 1 base and J by 6 bases, and 7 bases separated the two germline ends. The CDR3 is 13 residues long. Germline assignment: CDR1 MDHEN and CDR2 SYDVKM. The CDR3 spells CASSLYPGQPQHF. The CDR3 bases are TGTGCCAGCAGTTTATACCCGGGTCAGCCCCAGCATTTT.

The chain joins TRBV11-2 to TRBJ2-2; D unresolved. V shed 7 bases and J shed 4 bases, with 10 bases lying between them. The germline gives CDR1 SGHAT, CDR2 FQNNGV. The CDR3 runs 13 residues. In nucleotides, the CDR3 is TGTGCCAGCAAAATGCGGCCCACCGGGGAGCTGTTTTTT. Protein sequence: CASKMRPTGELFF.

The genes are TRBV7-9 and TRBJ1-2; TRBD1 aligns across 7 bases. V lost 1 base, J lost 4 bases, and 3 bases stayed unmatched. CDR1 and CDR2 (germline): SEHNR, FQNEAQ (reference sequence). The CDR3 sequence is 14 residues long. In DNA, the CDR3 is TGTGCCAGCAGCTTAGAGAACAGGGGCTATGGCTACACCTTC. It yields the protein CASSLENRGYGYTF.

CDR3 amino acids: CASSKDPWAKQYF. Written as DNA, the CDR3 is TGTGCCAGCAGCAAAGACCCCTGGGCTAAGCAGTACTTC. The rearrangement uses TRBV21-1 and TRBJ2-7; the table calls TRBD1, which could not be checked here. TRBV21-1 is flagged as a pseudogene. The CDR3 consists of 13 residues.

J is TRBJ2-1 and V is TRBV28, with 11 bases aligning to TRBD2. Germline CDR1 is MDHEN and CDR2 is SYDVKM. The CDR3 is 14 amino acids. V shed 6 bases, J shed 5 bases, and the junction held 3 bases outside the gene matches. The DNA of the CDR3 is TGTGCCAGCAGACTAGCGGGAGAGAACAATGAGCAGTTCTTC. It codes for CASRLAGENNEQFF.

The chain recombines TRBV2 with TRBJ2-7, with 10 bases fitting TRBD2. The junction had 5 bases not matched to a gene; V was cut back by 3 bases and J by 6 bases. The CDR3 length is 14 residues. Germline assignment: CDR1 SNHLY and CDR2 FYNNEI. The CDR3 here is CASSEASGSGEQYF. In DNA form, the CDR3 reads TGTGCCAGCAGTGAGGCTAGCGGGAGTGGCGAGCAGTACTTC.

This sequence joins TRBV27 and TRBJ1-5; 7 nucleotides line up with TRBD1. J gave up 2 bases and V 8 bases, and 9 bases lay outside the gene matches. Germline V gene data show CDR1 as MNHEY and CDR2 as SMNVEV (reference sequence). CDR3 length equals 15 residues. The CDR3 here is CASASGQAGNQPQHF. The CDR3 nucleotides read TGTGCCAGCGCTTCCGGACAGGCTGGCAATCAGCCCCAGCATTTT.

The rearrangement uses TRBV27 and TRBJ2-7; D may be TRBD1 (6 bases). Germline values: CDR1 MNHEY, CDR2 SMNVEV (reference sequence). V lost 4 bases and J 3 bases, leaving 10 bases between the germline ends. The CDR3 totals 13 residues. Here the CDR3 reads CASSSWTDYEQYF. The CDR3 DNA is TGTGCCAGCAGTTCCTGGACAGACTACGAGCAGTACTTC.

The rearrangement joins TRBV18 to TRBJ1-2, with 12 bases matching TRBD1. The germline V gene has CDR1 KGHSH and CDR2 LQKENI. CDR3 size: 19 residues. V gave up 0 bases and J gave up 3 bases; unmatched junction bases: 11. In DNA, the CDR3 is TGTGCCAGCTCACCACCGAAGTCCGGGACAGGGGGCTCGGACTATGGCTACACCTTC. Amino acid sequence: CASSPPKSGTGGSDYGYTF.